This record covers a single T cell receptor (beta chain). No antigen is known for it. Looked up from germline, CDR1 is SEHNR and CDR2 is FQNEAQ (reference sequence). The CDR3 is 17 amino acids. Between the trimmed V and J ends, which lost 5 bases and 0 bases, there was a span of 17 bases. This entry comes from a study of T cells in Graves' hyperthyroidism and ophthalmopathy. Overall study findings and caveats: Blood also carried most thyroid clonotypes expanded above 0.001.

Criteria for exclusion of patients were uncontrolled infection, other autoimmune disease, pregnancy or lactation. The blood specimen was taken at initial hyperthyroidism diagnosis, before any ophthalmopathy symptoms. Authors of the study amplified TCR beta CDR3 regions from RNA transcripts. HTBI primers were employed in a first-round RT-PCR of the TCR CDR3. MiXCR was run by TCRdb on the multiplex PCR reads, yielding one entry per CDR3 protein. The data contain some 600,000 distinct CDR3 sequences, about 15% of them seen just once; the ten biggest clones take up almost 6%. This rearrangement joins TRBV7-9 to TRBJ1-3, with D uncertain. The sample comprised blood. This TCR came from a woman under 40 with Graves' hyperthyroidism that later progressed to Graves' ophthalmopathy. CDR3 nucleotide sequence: TGTGCCAGCAGCGGCTCAACGGGATACTTCTCTGGAAACACCATATATTTT. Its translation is CASSGSTGYFSGNTIYF.